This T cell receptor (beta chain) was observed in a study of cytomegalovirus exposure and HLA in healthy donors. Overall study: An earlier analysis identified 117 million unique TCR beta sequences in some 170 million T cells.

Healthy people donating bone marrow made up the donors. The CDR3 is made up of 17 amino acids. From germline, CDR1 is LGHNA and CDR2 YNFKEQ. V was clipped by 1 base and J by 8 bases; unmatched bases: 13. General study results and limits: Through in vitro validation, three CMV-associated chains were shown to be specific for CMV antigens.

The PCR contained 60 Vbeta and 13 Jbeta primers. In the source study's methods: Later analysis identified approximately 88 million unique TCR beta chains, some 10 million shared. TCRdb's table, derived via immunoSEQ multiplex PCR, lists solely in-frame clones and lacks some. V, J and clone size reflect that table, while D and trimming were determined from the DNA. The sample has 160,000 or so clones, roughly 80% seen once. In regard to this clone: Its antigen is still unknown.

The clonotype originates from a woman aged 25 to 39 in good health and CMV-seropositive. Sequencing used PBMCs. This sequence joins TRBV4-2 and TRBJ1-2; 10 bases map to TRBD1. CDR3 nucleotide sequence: TGTGCCAGCAGCCAAGGCCCCCGGGACAGGGGAGATGAGGGCTACACCTTC. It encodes CASSQGPRDRGDEGYTF.